This T cell receptor (beta chain) appears in the sequencing data of a study of cytomegalovirus exposure and HLA in healthy donors. Turning to the study itself: HLA-typed donors were the source of approximately 85 million unique TCRs held in an early data release.

With 7 bases removed from V and 3 bases from J, the gap between germline ends came to 7 bases. CDR3 length: 11 amino acids. The germline V gene encodes CDR1 LNHDA and CDR2 SQIVND (reference sequence). General study findings and limits: An observed cluster of highly shared sequence variants was recorded as a likely sequencing artifact.

PCR amplification relied on 60 Vbeta primers (plus 13 Jbeta primers). Here immunoSEQ multiplex PCR was the method, and the copy in TCRdb shows in-frame clones only, minus some. The sample has approximately 150,000 clones, 60% to 80% seen once; the top ten hold about 0.66%. In the case of this clone: What it recognizes is unknown.

Source material: PBMCs. The chain combines TRBV19 with TRBJ2-7, with D unresolved. This receptor was obtained from a male donor in good health and CMV-seronegative. Here the CDR3 DNA reads TGTGCCAGTAAGAATAGCTACGAGCAGTACTTC. This translates into CASKNSYEQYF.